What follows is one TCR beta chain and its context. This clone was seen only once. It lacks a known antigen. The record has no base qualities; no much larger clone is one base away. Enrolling through a virtual design, the prospective study's participants ranged in age from roughly 18 to 95 years and lived across roughly 24 United States geographic areas. In the prospective study, cohorts were assigned on the basis of participant-reported clinical history obtained from a screening survey and a study questionnaire. ImmuneRACE Cohort 3 recovered participants were defined by two consecutive negative NP/OP PCR tests, healthcare professional clearance, or symptom resolution. In the prospective study, whole blood, serum and a nasopharyngeal or oropharyngeal swab were collected from each participant by mobile phlebotomists. Participants in the prospective study had the option to provide additional blood draws and questionnaires over a 2-month period. Prospective study blood samples were shipped either frozen or at room temperature before DNA extraction.

The CDR3 numbers 14 residues from cysteine through phenylalanine. Just CDR3 DNA is preserved here, 42 bases in frame from base 1. Based on the germline V gene, the CDR1 and CDR2 sequences are ENHRY and SYGVKD. V is reduced by 0 bases and J by 0 bases, leaving a spacing of 4 bases between them. These data belong to a study of blood T cell repertoires in COVID-19 (TCRdb year 2020). For context, the study as a whole: Samples covering the acute and convalescent phases of COVID-19 were provided by collaborators in the United States, Italy and Spain. Samples came from the ongoing ImmuneRACE study (first 160 participants) plus 1,254 subjects from 6 global collaborators. The prospective study material was composed of cDNA or gDNA derived from T cells, B-cell-depleted T cells, or PBMCs. The sample metadata nearly always contained a de-identified subject ID, COVID-19 status, age in years and sex. A freely available public database, intended as a resource for researchers studying the immune response to SARS-CoV-2, is where the repertoires were released. Where HLA class I and class II types were available, the types were taken from metadata supplied by the sample provider, not from assay-based typing. The dataset comprised deeply sampled blood TCRbeta repertoires from subjects exposed to, actively infected with, or recovered from COVID-19.

The immunoSEQ Assay, a bias-controlled multiplex PCR, was used to amplify TCRbeta CDR3 regions from genomic DNA. Processing in the source paper ran as follows. The number of nucleated cells in each sample was estimated by amplification of reference gene primers within the assay. To quantify the absolute abundance of each unique TCRbeta CDR3 rearrangement, sequence reads were collapsed and filtered. For each sample, productive Simpson clonality was calculated as the square root of Simpson's diversity index over productive rearrangements. Sourced from immuneACCESS, this table was stored by TCRdb with only in-frame sequences that have V and J called. A share of the clones is absent; for the studies checked, an unresolved V gene accounts for under half, and the remainder has no known explanation. V, J and clone size are those of that table, while D and trimming were read from the DNA. The sample table shows approximately 240,000 clones, and over 80% are seen once. The biggest ten clones account for approximately 2% of the sample.

General conclusions and limits of the study: Clinical and demographic metadata were provided uncurated, with the amount varying by source and participant.

The TCR was taken from a woman aged 18 to 35 who had recovered from COVID-19. The rearranged chain carries TRBV10-3 and TRBJ2-3; the D segment cannot be called with confidence. The sequencing sample was made of PBMCs or T cells enriched from blood (not recorded which). The nucleotide sequence reads TGTGCCATCAGTGAGTCTCTGAGCACAGATACGCAGTATTTT. This codes for CAISESLSTDTQYF.